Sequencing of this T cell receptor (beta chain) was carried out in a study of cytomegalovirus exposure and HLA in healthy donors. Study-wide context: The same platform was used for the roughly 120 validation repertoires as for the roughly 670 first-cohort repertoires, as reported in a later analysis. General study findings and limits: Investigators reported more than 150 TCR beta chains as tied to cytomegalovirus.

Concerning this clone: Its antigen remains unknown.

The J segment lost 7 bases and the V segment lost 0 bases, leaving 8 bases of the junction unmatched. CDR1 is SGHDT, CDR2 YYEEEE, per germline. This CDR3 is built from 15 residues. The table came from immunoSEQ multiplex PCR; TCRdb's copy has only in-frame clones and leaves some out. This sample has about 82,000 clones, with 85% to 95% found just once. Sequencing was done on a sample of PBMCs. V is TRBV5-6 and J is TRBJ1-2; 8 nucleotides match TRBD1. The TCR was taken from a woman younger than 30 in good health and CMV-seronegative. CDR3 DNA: TGTGCCAGCAGCTTGGGTGGGACAGGTCCTTTTGGCTACACCTTC. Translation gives CASSLGGTGPFGYTF.